A single sample is the source of the 24 T cell receptor beta chains below, sequenced in a study of OX40 agonist ivuxolimab in advanced cancers. Using immunoSEQ multiplex PCR, the repertoire was profiled, and TCRdb retains in-frame clones only, with some absent. The sample consists of about 76,000 clones, 85% of them appearing once. Sample: CD4+ or CD8+ T cells sorted from blood, taken in a trial of the OX40 agonist ivuxolimab. The receptor set was obtained from an adult with an advanced solid tumor such as melanoma, head and neck, liver or kidney cancer.

The J gene is TRBJ1-3, the V gene TRBV18, with unresolved D. The germline V gene has CDR1 KGHSH and CDR2 LQKENI. Deletions cut 0 bases from V and 0 bases from J, with 15 bases between. This CDR3 is 18 amino acids long. The CDR3 loop reads CASSPPHGFSSSGNTIYF. CDR3 in DNA: TGTGCCAGCTCACCACCGCATGGTTTTTCGAGCTCTGGAAACACCATATATTTT.

The rearrangement joins TRBV5-6 to TRBJ2-3; a weak D match, TRBD2 (6 bases). CDR1 and CDR2 from the germline V gene are SGHDT and YYEEEE. Deletions cut 7 bases from V and 4 bases from J, with 13 bases between. The CDR3 has 13 residues. CDR3 sequence (DNA): TGTGCCAGCGAATGGAGGGGCGCAGATACGCAGTATTTT. Its protein product is CASEWRGADTQYF.

V is TRBV19 and J is TRBJ1-1; 7 bases agree with TRBD1. The V gene end was trimmed by 9 bases and the J gene end by 5 bases; junction bases not matched to a gene: 9. The CDR3 has 13 residues. Germline V gene sequence: CDR1 LNHDA, CDR2 SQIVND (reference sequence). The CDR3 DNA sequence: TGTGCCAGCACGAACAGGGGTGGGACTGAAGCTTTCTTT. Its translation: CASTNRGGTEAFF.

The V gene is TRBV7-3, the J gene TRBJ2-1, with D possibly being TRBD1 or TRBD2 (7 bases each). Germline V gene lookup returns CDR1 SGHTA and CDR2 FQGTGA. This CDR3 region has 15 residues. V lost 5 bases to trimming and J lost 10 bases, with 21 bases between them. The CDR3: CASSAGGAPFLEQFF. In DNA, the CDR3 is TGTGCCAGCAGCGCAGGGGGGGCCCCTTTCCTGGAGCAGTTCTTC.

The chain uses TRBV29-1 and TRBJ1-1; the match to TRBD1 covers 10 bases. This CDR3 has 14 amino acids. Per the germline V gene, CDR1 is SQVTM and CDR2 is ANQGSEA. With V trimmed by 7 bases and J by 8 bases, 13 bases remained unmatched. CDR3 nucleotide sequence: TGCAGCGGGGTCGATCGACAGGGGGCGGTGGAAGCTTTCTTT. This gives the protein CSGVDRQGAVEAFF.

The chain joins TRBV4-1 to TRBJ1-2; the D is unclear. CDR1 is MGHRA, CDR2 YSYEKL, per germline. Trimming cost V 0 bases and J 4 bases, with 21 bases left between them. The CDR3 length is 18 residues. CDR3 loop: CASSQEGVGRNRGYGYTF. The CDR3 nucleotides are TGCGCCAGCAGCCAAGAAGGTGTAGGTCGGAATAGAGGCTATGGCTACACCTTC.

This chain connects TRBV19 to TRBJ1-1, with 9 bases lining up with TRBD1. V shed 4 bases, J shed 1 base, and the junction held 7 bases outside the gene matches. Per the germline V gene, CDR1 is LNHDA and CDR2 is SQIVND (reference sequence). This CDR3 comprises 16 residues. This CDR3 reads CASSSPGTGKNTEAFF. CDR3 sequence (DNA): TGTGCCAGTAGTAGCCCTGGGACAGGGAAGAACACTGAAGCTTTCTTT.

The V and J genes are TRBV7-3 and TRBJ2-5; no reliable D call. CDR3 length: 18 residues. From germline, CDR1 is SGHTA and CDR2 FQGTGA. The ends were cut back, 5 bases at V and 4 bases at J, with 26 bases in the middle. The DNA of the CDR3 is TGTGCCAGCAGCCCTTCCATAGAAAGGGTCGGAACAAGAGAGACCCAGTACTTC. Its translation is CASSPSIERVGTRETQYF.

V is TRBV11-3 and J is TRBJ1-4; D may be TRBD1 (6 bases). This CDR3 is 15 amino acids long. Per the germline V gene, CDR1 is SGHNT and CDR2 is YENEEA. V was clipped by 5 bases and J by 6 bases, with 16 bases between them. The CDR3 coding sequence is TGTGCCAGCAGCAGAAGGTTGCAGGGGCATGAAAAACTGTTTTTT. Translation gives CASSRRLQGHEKLFF.

The chain joins TRBV21-1 to TRBJ2-7; TRBD1, the D gene given by the table, was not confirmed from the DNA. TRBV21-1 is a pseudogene. The CDR3 contains 15 residues. The CDR3 reads CASTPRTGGSYEQYF. The CDR3 DNA sequence: TGTGCCAGCACCCCCCGGACAGGGGGTTCCTACGAGCAGTACTTC.

This chain connects TRBV25-1 to TRBJ2-3; D gene unclear. This CDR3 is 13 amino acids long. V was pared by 2 bases and J by 4 bases, with 7 bases between. Germline assignment: CDR1 MGHDK and CDR2 SYGVNS. The CDR3 region is CASSESPADTQYF. CDR3 bases: TGTGCCAGCAGTGAAAGCCCCGCAGATACGCAGTATTTT. Full variable domain (rest looked up from reference TRBV25-1 and TRBJ2-3): EADIYQTPRYLVIGTGKKITLECSQTMGHDKMYWYQQDPGMELHLIHYSYGVNSTEKGDLSSESTVSRIRTEHFPLTLESARPSHTSQYLCASSESPADTQYFGPGTRLTVL.

The gene calls are TRBV29-1 and TRBJ1-2, with D possibly TRBD1 on 6 matching bases. From germline, CDR1 is SQVTM and CDR2 ANQGSEA. CDR3 length: 13 amino acids. V was pared by 8 bases and J by 4 bases, with 17 bases between. The CDR3 sequence is CSIDDRSSYGYTF. CDR3 in DNA: TGCAGCATAGACGACAGGAGTTCCTATGGCTACACCTTC.

The V call is TRBV7-6, the J call TRBJ2-7; 11 bases agree with TRBD2. The CDR3 has 15 residues. In germline, CDR1 is SGHVS, CDR2 FNYEAQ. Germline trimming cut 4 bases from V and 4 bases from J; bases unmatched to any gene: 6. CDR3 in amino acids: CASSSLAGGGYEQYF. The CDR3 nucleotides read TGTGCCAGCAGCTCCTTAGCGGGAGGGGGGTACGAGCAGTACTTC.

V is TRBV5-5 and J is TRBJ1-5; 9 bases line up with TRBD1. After removal of 3 bases from V and 0 bases from J, the junction contained 4 bases not matched to a gene. This CDR3 has 16 residues. Germline CDR1 is SGHKS and CDR2 is YYEKEE (reference sequence). The CDR3 coding sequence is TGTGCCAGCAGCTCCGGGACAGGGAATAGCAATCAGCCCCAGCATTTT. Its protein product is CASSSGTGNSNQPQHF.

The chain recombines TRBV4-3 with TRBJ1-1, with no clear D. The V gene lost 1 base and the J gene lost 8 bases, with 11 bases spanning the gap. CDR1 and CDR2 (germline): LGHNA, YSLEER. The CDR3 sequence is 13 residues long. CDR3 protein: CASSQAVLGEAFF. As DNA, the CDR3 is TGCGCCAGCAGCCAAGCAGTGTTGGGGGAAGCTTTCTTT.

The rearrangement uses TRBV14 and TRBJ2-7; D unresolved. V was cut by 0 bases and J by 2 bases, with 8 bases left in between. The CDR3 runs 14 residues. Per germline, CDR1 SGHDN and CDR2 FVKESK. The CDR3 DNA reads as TGTGCCAGCAGCCAAGATCTTGGGCCCTACGAGCAGTACTTC. Protein sequence: CASSQDLGPYEQYF.

The chain combines TRBV9 with TRBJ2-2; the D gene is possibly TRBD1 (6 bases). V dropped 3 bases and J dropped 5 bases, with 11 bases sitting between them. The germline V gene encodes CDR1 SGDLS and CDR2 YYNGEE. The CDR3 is 14 residues long. CDR3 nucleotides: TGTGCCAGCAGCGATTACAGGGAAACCGGGGAGCTGTTTTTT. Translated, it gives CASSDYRETGELFF. Variable domain in full (rest from reference TRBV9 and TRBJ2-2): DSGVTQTPKHLITATGQRVTLRCSPRSGDLSVYWYQQSLDQGLQFLIQYYNGEERAKGNILERFSAQQFPDLHSELNLSSLELGDSALYFCASSDYRETGELFFGEGSRLTVL.

The J gene is TRBJ2-7, the V gene TRBV5-4, with TRBD1 matching over 7 bases. Germline V CDR1 and CDR2: SGHNT, YYREEE (reference sequence). Trimming cost V 3 bases and J 2 bases; bases outside gene matches: 8. The CDR3 runs to 15 residues. The CDR3 DNA reads TGTGCCAGCAGCTCAAAACGGGACAGTACCTACGAGCAGTACTTC. This codes for CASSSKRDSTYEQYF.

The chain joins TRBV19 to TRBJ1-2, with 7 bases lining up with TRBD1. V lost 3 bases, J lost 3 bases, and 13 bases stayed unmatched. Per germline, CDR1 LNHDA and CDR2 SQIVND (reference sequence). CDR3 size: 17 residues. CDR3 DNA: TGTGCCAGTAGTATCTTCATGGCCGACAGGGCGTACTATGGCTACACCTTC. Its protein is CASSIFMADRAYYGYTF.

This chain uses TRBV18 with TRBJ2-3, with D unresolved. Germline lookup yields CDR1 KGHSH and CDR2 LQKENI. This CDR3 contains 14 residues. Between the trimmed V and J ends, which lost 3 bases and 3 bases, there was a span of 10 bases. The CDR3 reads CASSPISPTDTQYF. In DNA, the CDR3 is TGTGCCAGCTCACCGATCTCCCCGACAGATACGCAGTATTTT.

The rearrangement uses TRBV6-4 and TRBJ1-2; D possibly corresponds to TRBD1 (5 bases). V dropped 0 bases and J dropped 5 bases, with 16 bases sitting between them. The CDR3 length is 16 residues. CDR1 MRHNA and CDR2 SNTAGT come from the germline V gene. This CDR3 is CASSDSGLTEKYGYTF. The CDR3 coding sequence is TGTGCCAGCAGTGACTCCGGATTGACAGAAAAGTATGGCTACACCTTC.

The chain combines TRBV11-2 with TRBJ2-5; D perhaps matches TRBD2 (6 bases). The CDR3 extends over 15 amino acids. The germline CDR1 and CDR2 sequences are SGHAT and FQNNGV. V lost 1 base, J lost 5 bases, and 14 bases lay in between. CDR3: CASSLVYAGRETQYF. The CDR3 DNA reads as TGTGCCAGCAGCTTAGTCTACGCGGGGAGGGAGACCCAGTACTTC.

This chain joins TRBV27 and TRBJ1-1, with 8 positions matching TRBD1. CDR3 length: 14 amino acids. Germline V gene lookup returns CDR1 MNHEY and CDR2 SMNVEV (reference sequence). Germline trimming cut 7 bases from V and 4 bases from J; bases unmatched to any gene: 8. As DNA, the CDR3 is TGTGCCAGCACACCGGGACAGGCTTCCACTGAAGCTTTCTTT. This gives the protein CASTPGQASTEAFF.

This clone was seen a few times. The J gene is TRBJ1-5, the V gene TRBV15; D unresolved. CDR3 length equals 13 residues. CDR1 is LNHNV, CDR2 YYDKDF, per germline (reference sequence). Trimming pared 4 bases from V and 0 bases from J, leaving 4 bases between. The CDR3 spells CATSTYSNQPQHF. The DNA for the CDR3 is TGTGCCACCAGCACTTATAGCAATCAGCCCCAGCATTTT.